The entry below gives a single T cell receptor beta chain sequence along with its context. Germline V gene sequence: CDR1 MDHEN, CDR2 SYDVKM. Trimming removed 5 bases from V and 2 bases from J; junction bases left unmatched: 8. This CDR3 comprises 15 residues. Sequencing was performed with immunoSEQ multiplex PCR; in TCRdb, only in-frame clones are kept and a portion is missing. The top ten clones hold under 0.9% of a sample with around 230,000 clones, roughly nine tenths of them seen once. The record originates from a study of blood T cell repertoires in COVID-19. The sequence was collected from a man between 40 and 49 years old with acute or convalescent COVID-19. Material: peripheral blood. The V gene is TRBV28, the J gene TRBJ2-7, with 8 bases identical to TRBD2. CDR3 nucleotide sequence: TGTGCCAGCAGTGCCGGGGGGGGGACCACCTACGAGCAGTACTTC. Its protein product is CASSAGGGTTYEQYF.